These 9 T cell receptor beta chains share one sample of origin, sequenced in a study of blood T cell repertoires in COVID-19. The assay was immunoSEQ multiplex PCR, and TCRdb's table has in-frame clones only and misses some. The data hold about 52,000 clones, with approximately 80% observed a single time. Sequencing was performed on peripheral blood. These TCRs come from a man aged 70 or older with active COVID-19.

The J gene is TRBJ2-7, the V gene TRBV7-9, with TRBD1 matching 9 bases. CDR1 is SEHNR, CDR2 FQNEAQ, per germline (reference sequence). The junction had 3 bases not matched to a gene; V was cut back by 1 base and J by 5 bases. The length of the CDR3 is 14 residues. The CDR3 DNA reads TGTGCCAGCAGCTTAGGACAGGGGGGACACGAGCAGTACTTC. It codes for CASSLGQGGHEQYF.

This chain connects TRBV27 to TRBJ1-4; the D gene is possibly TRBD1 (6 bases). Germline CDR1 reads MNHEY; CDR2 reads SMNVEV (reference sequence). Trimming left V 9 bases short and J 7 bases short, with 21 bases between. CDR3 length: 15 amino acids. The DNA for the CDR3 is TGTGCCAGTGGAAGGGGGGGGAATGCGTTTGAAAAACTGTTTTTT. Protein: CASGRGGNAFEKLFF.

The rearrangement links TRBV6-5 to TRBJ1-2; maybe TRBD1 (6 bases). Per germline, CDR1 MNHEY and CDR2 SVGAGI. The CDR3 spans 14 residues. With 0 bases removed from V and 6 bases from J, the gap between germline ends came to 11 bases. CDR3 sequence reads: CASSYSMRGNGYTF. DNA of the CDR3: TGTGCCAGCAGTTACTCGATGAGGGGGAATGGCTACACCTTC.

The chain couples TRBV5-1 to TRBJ1-1; tentatively, D is TRBD1 (6 bases). Germline V gene lookup returns CDR1 SGHRS and CDR2 YFSETQ. The CDR3 loop spans 13 amino acids. Trimming stripped 4 bases from V and 10 bases from J, with 17 bases between. The CDR3 sequence is CASSQGQSSGAFF. DNA of the CDR3: TGCGCCAGCAGCCAAGGACAGTCCTCGGGAGCTTTCTTT. Full variable domain (outside the CDR3, taken from reference TRBV5-1 and TRBJ1-1): KAGVTQTPRYLIKTRGQQVTLSCSPISGHRSVSWYQQTPGQGLQFLFEYFSETQRNKGNFPGRFSGRQFSNSRSEMNVSTLELGDSALYLCASSQGQSSGAFFGQGTRLTVV.

The count of this clone is one. The rearrangement uses TRBV9 and TRBJ2-2; TRBD2 is a possible D gene (6 bases). CDR3 length: 15 amino acids. CDR1 is SGDLS, CDR2 YYNGEE, per germline. The V end was cut by 2 bases, the J end by 2 bases, with 10 bases between. This chain's CDR3 is CASSVNSGNTGELFF. The CDR3 nucleotides are TGTGCCAGCAGCGTGAATAGCGGTAACACCGGGGAGCTGTTTTTT.

The rearrangement uses TRBV6-5 and TRBJ2-7; 8 nucleotides line up with TRBD2. V trimming: 7 bases; J trimming: 2 bases; junction bases outside the gene matches: 7. Germline loops: CDR1 MNHEY, CDR2 SVGAGI. This CDR3 contains 14 residues. CDR3 nucleotides: TGTGCCAGCATCCGTACTAGCGGTCCCTACGAGCAGTACTTC. It yields the protein CASIRTSGPYEQYF.

This clone appeared a single time. The chain joins TRBV27 to TRBJ1-2; 9 positions match TRBD1. The CDR3 consists of 14 residues. The V gene end was trimmed by 2 bases and the J gene end by 7 bases; junction bases not matched to a gene: 5. The germline V gene has CDR1 MNHEY and CDR2 SMNVEV (reference sequence). The CDR3 sequence is CASSLHGQGFGYTF. The CDR3 nucleotides read TGTGCCAGCAGTTTACATGGACAGGGGTTTGGCTACACCTTC.

The chain has TRBV5-4 and TRBJ2-1, with D possibly matching TRBD1 (5 bases). CDR3 size: 16 residues. V was cut by 1 base and J by 2 bases, with 13 bases left in between. CDR1 and CDR2 (germline): SGHNT, YYREEE (reference sequence). The CDR3 loop is CASSLPQTATYNEQFF. DNA for the CDR3: TGTGCCAGCAGCTTGCCCCAGACAGCGACCTACAATGAGCAGTTCTTC.

The chain employs TRBV25-1 and TRBJ1-4; 9 nucleotides align to TRBD1. The CDR3 loop spans 15 amino acids. CDR1 is MGHDK and CDR2 is SYGVNS in the germline V gene. With V trimmed by 4 bases and J by 7 bases, 7 bases remained unmatched. This CDR3 is CASSGHGTGIEKLFF. The CDR3 DNA reads as TGTGCCAGCAGTGGACACGGGACAGGGATTGAAAAACTGTTTTTT.